The 18 T cell receptor delta chains listed next were all sequenced from one sample in a study of gamma-delta chains in newborns, infants, children. With CATT, TCRdb re-called clones from the reads. This sample has about 3,000 delta-chain clones; 8% to 13% occur once, and the top ten carry more than 9.5%. Material for sequencing was blood. Receptors originate from a child who was a newborn, infant or young child, either healthy, febrile or measles-vaccinated (not recorded which).

This chain joins TRDV2 and TRDJ1, with TRDD3 matching 13 bases. The CDR3 sequence is 19 residues long. Trimming cost V 3 bases and J 1 base; bases outside gene matches: 13. Germline CDR1 is GEAIGNYY and CDR2 is EKD. CDR3 nucleotides: TGTGCCTGTGACCCTCTTACTGGGGGATACGCGAGAGGCACCGATAAACTCATCTTT. Its translation: CACDPLTGGYARGTDKLIF.

With regard to this clone: A much larger clone lies a single base off, so this may be a read error. This chain links TRDV2 with TRDJ3; TRDD3 aligns across 11 bases. J lost 5 bases, V lost 0 bases, and 11 bases had no gene match. The CDR3 runs to 20 residues. Per the germline V gene, CDR1 is GEAIGNYY and CDR2 is EKD. The CDR3 protein is CACDTGWGIRYPGDTRQMFF. The CDR3 DNA sequence: TGTGCCTGTGACACCGGTTGGGGGATACGCTACCCCGGGGACACCCGACAGATGTTTTTC.

Sample share makes this clone large. The chain uses TRDV2 and TRDJ2; D is possibly TRDD3 (6 bases). Trimming removed 3 bases from V and 0 bases from J, with 7 bases in between. Germline lookup yields CDR1 GEAIGNYY and CDR2 EKD. This CDR3 is 14 amino acids long. The CDR3 sequence: CACDLGSLTAQLFF. The CDR3 nucleotides read TGTGCCTGTGACCTGGGGTCTTTGACAGCACAACTCTTCTTT.

The V gene is TRDV2, the J gene TRDJ1; TRDD3 agrees at 8 bases. V lost 0 bases, J lost 3 bases, and 2 bases stayed unmatched. The CDR3 contains 14 residues. Germline assignment: CDR1 GEAIGNYY and CDR2 EKD. The CDR3 sequence is CACDTLLGADKLIF. The CDR3 bases are TGTGCCTGTGACACCTTACTGGGGGCCGATAAACTCATCTTT.

As concerns this clone: The protein TCRdb lists belongs to a much larger clone and differs from this DNA's translation at residue 11, which points to a read error; the protein shown is made from the DNA. This rearrangement joins TRDV1 to TRDJ1; the match to TRDD3 covers 10 bases. Germline trimming cut 9 bases from V and 3 bases from J; bases unmatched to any gene: 13. CDR1 is TSWWSYY, CDR2 QGS, per germline. The CDR3 consists of 16 residues. The CDR3 DNA follows: TGTGCTCTAACGCTCCTACTGGGGGATTACGCCGATAAACTCATCTTT. Translation gives CALTLLLGDYADKLIF.

This clone was recorded a few times. A junction boundary mismatches the germline segment, possibly from a read error. Other DNA sequences of this sample code for an identical CDR3. The rearrangement joins TRDV1 to TRDJ1; 9 nucleotides agree with TRDD3. Germline V lookup: CDR1 TSWWSYY, CDR2 QGS. This CDR3 region has 15 residues. Here the CDR3 reads CALGPYWGNTDKLIF. DNA for the CDR3: TGTGCCCTTGGGCCATACTGGGGGAACACCGATAAACTCATCTTT.

As concerns this clone: A much bigger clone sits one base away, suggesting this may be a read error. This sample includes further DNA sequences coding for the same CDR3. V usage is TRDV2 and J usage is TRDJ2; 7 bases map to TRDD3. The CDR3 runs to 17 residues. Germline V gene sequence: CDR1 GEAIGNYY, CDR2 EKD. The CDR3 protein is CACDTRWGTSLTAQLFF. The DNA of the CDR3 is TGTGCCTGTGACACGAGGTGGGGGACCTCTTTGACAGCGCAACTCTTCTTT.

This clone is medium-sized. This chain links TRDV2 with TRDJ3; no clear D gene. V was cut by 0 bases and J by 2 bases, with 4 bases left in between. This CDR3 region has 15 residues. CDR1 is GEAIGNYY, CDR2 EKD, per germline. In DNA, the CDR3 is TGTGCCTGTGACACCCTTCCCTGGGACACCCGACAGATGTTTTTC. Encoded protein: CACDTLPWDTRQMFF.

As regards this clone: This likely traces to a read error, being one base from a far larger clone. This rearrangement joins TRDV2 to TRDJ3; D might be TRDD3 (5 bases). CDR1 is GEAIGNYY, CDR2 EKD, per germline. The V end was cut by 0 bases, the J end by 0 bases, with 11 bases between. The CDR3 is made up of 18 amino acids. The chain's CDR3 is CACDTRDAFSWDTRQMFF. CDR3 nucleotide sequence: TGTGCCTGTGACACCAGGGATGCTTTCTCCTGGGACACCCGACAGATGTTTTTC.

This clone was observed a handful of times. The protein TCRdb lists belongs to a much larger clone and differs from this DNA's translation at residue 7, which points to a read error; the protein shown is made from the DNA. The rearrangement links TRDV2 to TRDJ2; D is possibly TRDD3 (6 bases). The V end lost 0 bases, the J end lost 0 bases, and 13 bases lay between the germline ends. The CDR3 covers 17 residues. Germline loops: CDR1 GEAIGNYY, CDR2 EKD. CDR3 residues: CACDTVPGGALTAQLFF. DNA for the CDR3: TGTGCCTGTGACACCGTACCGGGGGGAGCTTTGACAGCACAACTCTTCTTT.

With respect to this clone: This may be a read error, as it is one base from a much larger clone. The V and J genes are TRDV2 and TRDJ3; D may be TRDD3 (5 bases). Trimming cost V 0 bases and J 0 bases, with 11 bases left between them. The CDR3 has 18 amino acids. Germline CDR1 GEAIGNYY, CDR2 EKD. The CDR3 DNA is TGTGCCTGTGACACCGTACCGGGGGGCTCCTGGGACACCCGACAGATGTTTTTC. Its protein product is CACDTVPGGSWDTRQMFF.

This clone was seen only a few times. A much larger clone is a single base away; this may be a read error. Different DNA sequences within this sample yield the same CDR3. The chain uses TRDV2 and TRDJ3; 7 nucleotides match TRDD3. The CDR3 spans 19 residues. The V gene's germline CDR1 is GEAIGNYY and CDR2 EKD. V lost 1 base to trimming and J lost 0 bases; unmatched junction nucleotides: 8. CDR3 sequence (DNA): TGTGCCTGTGACACGTCTTATTGGGGGAGCTCCTGGGACACCCGACAGATGTTTTTC. This sequence encodes CACDTSYWGSSWDTRQMFF.

This clone is classed as medium-sized. J is TRDJ1 and V is TRDV2; TRDD3 might be the D (6 bases). CDR3 length: 15 amino acids. V lost 3 bases to trimming and J lost 0 bases, with 13 bases between them. Germline CDR1 is GEAIGNYY and CDR2 is EKD. CDR3: CACDPGAPYTDKLIF. CDR3 nucleotides: TGTGCCTGTGACCCTGGGGCCCCGTACACCGATAAACTCATCTTT.

This clone was seen more than once but under ten times. V usage is TRDV2 and J usage is TRDJ3, with 10 bases lining up with TRDD3. Germline CDR1 GEAIGNYY, CDR2 EKD. This CDR3 has 21 residues. V dropped 0 bases and J dropped 1; count of bases not matched to a gene: 11. CDR3 loop: CACDTVGGLGDVSWDTRQMFF. The CDR3 DNA sequence: TGTGCCTGTGACACCGTCGGGGGACTGGGGGATGTATCCTGGGACACCCGACAGATGTTTTTC.

This clone is deemed medium-sized. The chain combines TRDV2 with TRDJ3, with 10 nucleotides matching TRDD3. Losses at the gene ends were 0 bases for V and 4 bases for J; bases not matched to a gene: 2. CDR1 is GEAIGNYY, CDR2 EKD, per germline. CDR3 size: 17 residues. For the CDR3, the DNA is TGTGCCTGTGACACCTTACTGGGGGATTGGGACACCCGACAGATGTTTTTC. Translating it yields CACDTLLGDWDTRQMFF.

This clone was detected only a few times. The protein recorded in TCRdb does not match the translated DNA at residue 12; the protein presented here comes from translating the DNA. This chain links TRDV2 with TRDJ1; TRDD3 matches at 8 bases. J gave up 4 bases and V 2 bases, and 14 bases lay outside the gene matches. CDR1 and CDR2 (germline): GEAIGNYY, EKD. The CDR3 has 17 amino acids. Written as DNA, the CDR3 is TGTGCCTGTGACAAAAAAAGTACTGGGGGGTACAACGATAAACTCATCTTT. Its protein is CACDKKSTGGYNDKLIF.

This clone was detected a few times. This sequence may be a read error, since a much larger clone differs from it by one base. Other DNA sequences in this specimen translate into the identical CDR3. The rearrangement links TRDV2 to TRDJ3; 12 bases line up with TRDD3. There are 20 residues in the CDR3. Germline V gene data show CDR1 as GEAIGNYY and CDR2 as EKD. The CDR3 DNA follows: TGTGCCTGTGATCTCCTGGGGGATACGCGCAACTCCTGGGACACCCGACAGATGTTCTTC. Translation: CACDLLGDTRNSWDTRQMFF.

To note about this clone: A much larger clone differs by one base, so this may be a read error. Within the sample, other DNA sequences also encode this same CDR3. The chain combines TRDV2 with TRDJ2, with 8 bases identical to TRDD3. The CDR3 totals 15 residues. Germline loops: CDR1 GEAIGNYY, CDR2 EKD. The CDR3 bases are TGTGCCTGTGACACCGGGGGATATTTGACGGCACAACTCTTCTTT. This codes for CACDTGGYLTAQLFF.